The 16 T cell receptor beta chains below were found in one sample sequenced in a study of siplizumab effects on memory and regulatory T cells. The protocol was immunoSEQ multiplex PCR, while the TCRdb copy is restricted to in-frame clones and leaves out a portion. This sample has approximately 48,000 clones, with 93% found just once. The source material was CD8+ T cells sorted from blood. The receptors originated from a human donor in good health.

The chain links TRBV7-9 to TRBJ1-1; 7 bases match TRBD1. The germline V gene has CDR1 SEHNR and CDR2 FQNEAQ (reference sequence). V was pared by 5 bases and J by 0 bases, with 3 bases of the junction left unmatched. The CDR3 totals 14 residues. The CDR3 DNA reads as TGTGCCAGCAGCCGGACAGGACTGAACACTGAAGCTTTCTTT. Amino acids: CASSRTGLNTEAFF.

This clone has a handful of counts. This sample also contains other DNA sequences that code for the same CDR3. The chain combines TRBV6-6 with TRBJ2-2; no definite D call. The germline V and J ends were trimmed by 0 bases and 6 bases, with 5 bases remaining between them. This CDR3 region has 13 residues. The V gene's germline CDR1 is MNHNY and CDR2 SVGAGI (reference sequence). CDR3 bases: TGTGCCAGCAGTTACTCGAGCCCCGGGGAGCTGTTTTTT. Its protein is CASSYSSPGELFF.

V usage is TRBV28 and J usage is TRBJ1-5; no clear D gene. CDR1 is MDHEN and CDR2 is SYDVKM in the germline V gene. This CDR3 comprises 12 residues. Trimming left V 5 bases short and J 9 bases short, with 11 bases between. This CDR3 reads CASSVYPWPQHF. The DNA for the CDR3 is TGTGCCAGCAGTGTCTACCCTTGGCCCCAGCATTTT.

The chain is built from TRBV14 and TRBJ1-1; perhaps TRBD1 as D (5 bases). V dropped 1 base and J dropped 4 bases, with 16 bases sitting between them. Germline lookup yields CDR1 SGHDN and CDR2 FVKESK. CDR3 size: 16 residues. The CDR3 loop is CASSQGEVARVTEAFF. CDR3 bases: TGTGCCAGCAGCCAAGGAGAAGTAGCCAGGGTCACTGAAGCTTTCTTT.

The chain couples TRBV6-1 to TRBJ2-7, with TRBD2 as a possible D gene (5 bases). Germline CDR1 is MNHNS and CDR2 is SASEGT. This CDR3 region has 14 residues. Trimming took off 1 base at V and 5 bases at J, with 12 bases between the two ends. CDR3 amino acids: CASSEVPLRDEQYF. The DNA of the CDR3 is TGTGCCAGCAGTGAAGTTCCCTTGAGGGACGAGCAGTACTTC.

This chain joins TRBV7-8 and TRBJ2-1; TRBD2 matches 7 bases. This CDR3 region has 16 residues. CDR1 is SGHVS and CDR2 is FQNEAQ in the germline V gene. Trimming removed 5 bases from V and 8 bases from J; junction bases left unmatched: 15. The CDR3 sequence: CASSLRGGSRTDEQFF. The CDR3 DNA reads TGTGCCAGCAGCCTTCGAGGCGGGAGCAGAACCGATGAGCAGTTCTTC.

The J gene is TRBJ1-3, the V gene TRBV9; D remains unclear. The CDR3 contains 13 residues. Germline values: CDR1 SGDLS, CDR2 YYNGEE. With 0 bases removed from V and 4 bases from J, the gap between germline ends came to 5 bases. The CDR3 is CASSVGFGNTIYF. The CDR3 DNA sequence: TGTGCCAGCAGCGTAGGGTTCGGAAACACCATATATTTT. The complete variable domain, with remaining parts taken from reference TRBV9 and TRBJ1-3, reads DSGVTQTPKHLITATGQRVTLRCSPRSGDLSVYWYQQSLDQGLQFLIQYYNGEERAKGNILERFSAQQFPDLHSELNLSSLELGDSALYFCASSVGFGNTIYFGEGSWLTVV.

The rearrangement uses TRBV18 and TRBJ1-2; D is unclear. Germline V gives CDR1 KGHSH, CDR2 LQKENI. CDR3 length: 15 amino acids. The V end lost 5 bases, the J end lost 4 bases, and 17 bases lay between the germline ends. The CDR3 DNA reads as TGTGCCAGCTCAGCCCCCGGGGAAGGTACCTATGGCTACACCTTC. Translated: CASSAPGEGTYGYTF.

The chain combines TRBV14 with TRBJ2-7; no reliable D call. CDR3 size: 13 residues. The V and J ends lost 3 bases and 3 bases respectively, with 9 bases between them. Germline values: CDR1 SGHDN, CDR2 FVKESK. The CDR3 DNA reads as TGTGCCAGCAGCCAGGTCCCCTACTACGAGCAGTACTTC. This encodes CASSQVPYYEQYF.

V gene TRBV10-3 combines with J gene TRBJ2-7; 8 bases map to TRBD2. The CDR3 covers 16 residues. J gave up 4 bases and V 2 bases, and 10 bases lay outside the gene matches. Per the germline V gene, CDR1 is ENHRY and CDR2 is SYGVKD. CDR3 nucleotide sequence: TGTGCCATCAGTGAGGAAGGAGCGTCTAGCGGGTACGAGCAGTACTTC. This encodes CAISEEGASSGYEQYF.

The chain uses TRBV10-2 and TRBJ2-1; TRBD1 matches at 7 bases. The CDR3 contains 15 residues. CDR1 is WSHSY and CDR2 is SAAADI in the germline V gene. Germline trimming cut 5 bases from V and 0 bases from J; bases unmatched to any gene: 4. The CDR3, as DNA: TGCGCCAGCAGTAAGGGGGCCAGCTCCTACAATGAGCAGTTCTTC. It encodes CASSKGASSYNEQFF.

The chain links TRBV27 to TRBJ2-7; D might be TRBD1 (6 bases). Trimming removed 5 bases at V and 3 bases at J, with 11 bases between. CDR1 MNHEY and CDR2 SMNVEV come from the germline V gene (reference sequence). The CDR3 consists of 13 residues. CDR3 sequence reads: CASSPIQGYEQYF. The CDR3 DNA follows: TGTGCCAGCAGTCCAATACAGGGCTACGAGCAGTACTTC.

This clone showed up just once. The chain combines TRBV5-1 with TRBJ2-7; maybe TRBD2 (6 bases). Trimming left V 0 bases short and J 4 bases short, with 17 bases between. This CDR3 has 16 amino acids. Germline V gene lookup returns CDR1 SGHRS and CDR2 YFSETQ. This CDR3 is CASSLDYRGSTYEQYF. The CDR3 DNA sequence: TGCGCCAGCAGCTTGGATTATCGGGGGAGCACTTACGAGCAGTACTTC.

Judged by abundance, this clone is medium-sized (0.01 to 0.1%). The CDR3 loop reads CASSAKPNYGYTF. CDR3 in DNA: TGTGCCAGCAGCGCAAAACCTAACTATGGCTACACCTTC. The chain uses TRBV5-4 and TRBJ1-2, with no clear D. The V end lost 4 bases, the J end lost 0 bases, and 7 bases lay between the germline ends. Germline CDR1 reads SGHNT; CDR2 reads YYREEE (reference sequence). The CDR3 is made up of 13 amino acids.

On this clone: The identical CDR3 is also encoded by other nucleotide sequences in the sample. The chain employs TRBV9 and TRBJ2-7; D is ambiguous. Germline V CDR1 and CDR2: SGDLS, YYNGEE. Trimming took 0 bases from V and 3 from J, leaving 7 bases between them. The CDR3 extends over 13 amino acids. CDR3 loop: CASSVGGNYEQYF. The CDR3 nucleotides read TGTGCCAGCAGCGTAGGTGGGAACTACGAGCAGTACTTC.

This clone was detected a few times. The rearrangement uses TRBV28 and TRBJ2-7; 8 bases line up with TRBD2. Germline V gene data show CDR1 as MDHEN and CDR2 as SYDVKM. The CDR3 sequence is 14 residues long. With V trimmed by 6 bases and J by 5 bases, 9 bases remained unmatched. The DNA for the CDR3 is TGTGCCAGCAGCCAAAGACTAGCGAGGAACGAGCAGTACTTC. Amino acids: CASSQRLARNEQYF.